The T cell receptor (beta chain) under discussion was sequenced for a study of blood T cells in healthy people across ages. Notes on the study in general: Researchers deemed the diversity estimates from one million T cells underestimates. Comparison with aged donors showed that long-lived donors had more naive CD4+ cells and higher diversity.

This CDR3 is built from 11 residues. CDR1 is SQVTM and CDR2 is ANQGSEA in the germline V gene. The V end was cut by 6 bases, the J end by 4 bases, with 9 bases between. Donor samples were obtained from healthy Caucasian individuals from Russia, aged roughly 6 to 90. Total RNA amounts of at least 6 micrograms were extracted per sample. As to this clonotype: Its antigen is unknown.

The authors ran a second PCR of 7 to 11 cycles using a sample-barcoded 5' primer and a J-beta primer mix. Using its own MiXCR run on the 5' RACE reads, TCRdb lists one record per CDR3 protein. The table includes 1.5 million or so distinct CDR3 sequences, under 55% detected once. The clonotype originates from a woman younger than 30 in good health. The V call is TRBV29-1, the J call TRBJ2-5, with D uncertain. Sequences were obtained from blood. CDR3 sequence (DNA): TGCAGCGTAAAGGGTCTAGAGACCCAGTACTTC. It yields the protein CSVKGLETQYF.